The 5 T cell receptor beta chains given below trace back to one sample, sequenced in a study of T cell responses to AZD1222 COVID-19 vaccine. This table comes from immunoSEQ multiplex PCR, and its TCRdb copy is limited to in-frame clones, with some not included. Altogether around 150,000 clones are present, less than 95% being singletons, with the ten largest covering approximately 3.6%. Specimen: peripheral blood, collected on day 0 of AZD1222 vaccination. The origin of the receptors is an adult in good health.

V usage is TRBV9 and J usage is TRBJ2-3; TRBD2 matches 11 bases. The CDR3 is made up of 16 amino acids. V lost 4 bases, J lost 2 bases, and 6 bases stayed unmatched. CDR1 is SGDLS and CDR2 is YYNGEE in the germline V gene. CDR3 sequence reads: CASSRGTSGITDTQYF. Written as DNA, the CDR3 is TGTGCCAGCAGCAGAGGGACTAGCGGAATCACAGATACGCAGTATTTT.

This clone has a handful of counts. CDR3 loop: CASSNTEAFF. CDR3 nucleotides: TGTGCCAGTAGTAACACTGAAGCTTTCTTT. This chain uses TRBV19 with TRBJ1-1; D is uncertain. The V and J ends lost 4 bases and 3 bases respectively, with 0 bases between them. CDR1 and CDR2 from the germline V gene are LNHDA and SQIVND (reference sequence). This CDR3 comprises 10 residues.

The CDR3 sequence: CASSRAVRAGGYNEQFF. CDR3 in DNA: TGTGCCAGCAGCCGGGCCGTTCGCGCGGGAGGTTACAATGAGCAGTTCTTC. This chain uses TRBV7-3 with TRBJ2-1; 8 nucleotides align to TRBD2. With V trimmed by 5 bases and J by 4 bases, 13 bases remained unmatched. The CDR3 contains 17 residues. CDR1 SGHTA and CDR2 FQGTGA come from the germline V gene.

This chain connects TRBV5-5 to TRBJ1-6; no definite D call. CDR1 and CDR2 (germline): SGHKS, YYEKEE (reference sequence). The CDR3 length is 12 residues. Between the trimmed V and J ends, which lost 4 bases and 6 bases, there was a span of 5 bases. For the CDR3, the DNA is TGTGCCAGCAGCACCGGTAATTCACCCCTCCACTTT. This gives the protein CASSTGNSPLHF.

In its sample, this clone was seen once. The chain employs TRBV7-2 and TRBJ2-7; D is uncertain. The CDR3 has 13 residues. Germline lookup yields CDR1 SGHTA and CDR2 FQGNSA. V shed 2 bases and J shed 0 bases, with 5 bases lying between them. Here the CDR3 reads CASSLLDSYEQYF. Here the CDR3 DNA reads TGTGCCAGCAGCTTATTGGACTCCTACGAGCAGTACTTC.